These T cell receptor beta chains were read from a single sample in a study of cytomegalovirus exposure and HLA in healthy donors. Only in-frame clones appear in the TCRdb table, and some are missing; sequencing was by immunoSEQ multiplex PCR. The table includes about 160,000 clones, approximately 83% detected once. Sequencing was done on a sample of PBMCs. These receptors all come from a woman between 18 and 29 years old in good health and CMV-seronegative. Both conserved end residues are part of each CDR3. The D gene is left open where the match is weak. For some rows the clone size is stated as once, few or many, or as a class when expanded; others skip it.

CDR3 protein: CASSDSWGQWLSGYTF
CDR3 DNA: TGTGCCAGCAGTGACTCCTGGGGACAGTGGCTTTCGGGCTACACCTTC
V gene: TRBV6-4
CDR3 length: 16
J gene: TRBJ1-2
clone size: .
D gene: TRBD1

CDR3 protein: CASSQGLGQGRPEAFF
CDR3 DNA: TGTGCCAGCAGCCAGGGCTTGGGACAGGGGAGGCCCGAAGCTTTCTTT
V gene: TRBV7-9
CDR3 length: 16
J gene: TRBJ1-1
clone size: .
D gene: TRBD1

CDR3 protein: CASSLARTVVLDTQYF
CDR3 DNA: TGTGCCAGCAGCTTAGCGCGGACAGTAGTGTTAGATACGCAGTATTTT
V gene: TRBV11-2
CDR3 length: 16
J gene: TRBJ2-3
clone size: .
D gene: .

CDR3 protein: CASSLERGVYNEQFF
CDR3 DNA: TGTGCCAGCAGCTTAGAACGGGGGGTTTACAATGAGCAGTTCTTC
V gene: TRBV11-2
CDR3 length: 15
J gene: TRBJ2-1
clone size: .
D gene: TRBD2

CDR3 protein: CASSSPDRGLDEQFF
CDR3 DNA: TGCGCCAGCAGCTCCCCAGACAGGGGGCTAGACGAGCAGTTCTTC
V gene: TRBV5-1
CDR3 length: 15
J gene: TRBJ2-1
clone size: .
D gene: TRBD1

CDR3 protein: CAWSVRRKTVIKTDTQYF
CDR3 DNA: TGTGCCTGGAGCGTACGACGAAAGACAGTAATTAAGACAGATACGCAGTATTTT
V gene: TRBV30
CDR3 length: 18
J gene: TRBJ2-3
clone size: .
D gene: .

CDR3 protein: CASSGTGLPAEEQYF
CDR3 DNA: TGTGCCAGTAGTGGGACGGGACTCCCCGCGGAGGAGCAGTACTTC
V gene: TRBV19
CDR3 length: 15
J gene: TRBJ2-7
clone size: .
D gene: .

CDR3 protein: CASSSSTLAGAYEQYF
CDR3 DNA: TGCGCCAGCAGCTCGTCCACCCTAGCGGGGGCCTACGAGCAGTACTTC
V gene: TRBV5-1
CDR3 length: 16
J gene: TRBJ2-7
clone size: .
D gene: TRBD2

CDR3 protein: CAIRDRGNNYGYTF
CDR3 DNA: TGTGCCATCAGGGACAGGGGGAATAACTATGGCTACACCTTC
V gene: TRBV10-3
CDR3 length: 14
J gene: TRBJ1-2
clone size: .
D gene: TRBD1

CDR3 protein: CASSQAGDTTEAFF
CDR3 DNA: TGTGCCAGCAGCCAGGCGGGTGACACAACTGAAGCTTTCTTT
V gene: TRBV11-2
CDR3 length: 14
J gene: TRBJ1-1
clone size: .
D gene: .

CDR3 protein: CAWSVRRTGVHGYTF
CDR3 DNA: TGTGCCTGGAGTGTACGCAGGACAGGGGTCCATGGCTACACCTTC
V gene: TRBV30
CDR3 length: 15
J gene: TRBJ1-2
clone size: .
D gene: TRBD1

CDR3 protein: CASSVRGSSYNSPLHF
CDR3 DNA: TGTGCCAGCAGTGTCCGGGGGAGCTCCTATAATTCACCCCTCCACTTT
V gene: TRBV6-1
CDR3 length: 16
J gene: TRBJ1-6
clone size: .
D gene: .

CDR3 protein: CASKVADRAGETQYF
CDR3 DNA: TGTGCCAGCAAGGTTGCGGACAGGGCAGGGGAGACCCAGTACTTC
V gene: TRBV6-6
CDR3 length: 15
J gene: TRBJ2-5
clone size: .
D gene: TRBD1

CDR3 protein: CASSPGQKPNEQFF
CDR3 DNA: TGTGCCAGCAGCCCAGGACAGAAACCCAATGAGCAGTTCTTC
V gene: TRBV7-9
CDR3 length: 14
J gene: TRBJ2-1
clone size: .
D gene: .

CDR3 protein: CASIRGGTAMNTEAFF
CDR3 DNA: TGTGCCAGTATTCGCGGGGGGACAGCCATGAACACTGAAGCTTTCTTT
V gene: TRBV19
CDR3 length: 16
J gene: TRBJ1-1
clone size: .
D gene: TRBD1

CDR3 protein: CASSLEGLRNTEAFF
CDR3 DNA: TGTGCCAGCAGCTTAGAGGGACTTAGGAACACTGAAGCTTTCTTT
V gene: TRBV7-9
CDR3 length: 15
J gene: TRBJ1-1
clone size: .
D gene: .

CDR3 protein: CASSSTGGVGETQYF
CDR3 DNA: TGCGCCAGCAGCTCGACAGGGGGCGTAGGAGAGACCCAGTACTTC
V gene: TRBV5-1
CDR3 length: 15
J gene: TRBJ2-5
clone size: .
D gene: TRBD1

CDR3 protein: CASSIAGFPGELFF
CDR3 DNA: TGTGCCAGTAGTATAGCGGGGTTCCCCGGGGAGCTGTTTTTT
V gene: TRBV19
CDR3 length: 14
J gene: TRBJ2-2
clone size: few
D gene: .

CDR3 protein: CASSGGTDHSPLHF
CDR3 DNA: TGTGCCAGCAGTGGTGGGACAGACCATTCACCCCTCCACTTT
V gene: TRBV6-1
CDR3 length: 14
J gene: TRBJ1-6
clone size: .
D gene: TRBD1

CDR3 protein: CASSAGTSGANSYEQYF
CDR3 DNA: TGTGCCAGCAGCGCAGGAACAAGCGGGGCTAACTCCTACGAGCAGTACTTC
V gene: TRBV9
CDR3 length: 17
J gene: TRBJ2-7
clone size: .
D gene: TRBD2

CDR3 protein: CAWSVFHRGGYEQYF
CDR3 DNA: TGTGCCTGGAGTGTATTTCACAGGGGGGGTTACGAGCAGTACTTC
V gene: TRBV30
CDR3 length: 15
J gene: TRBJ2-7
clone size: .
D gene: .

CDR3 protein: CASTSSHLVAEKLFF
CDR3 DNA: TGTGCCAGCACCTCCTCCCATCTTGTGGCTGAAAAACTGTTTTTT
V gene: TRBV6-5
CDR3 length: 15
J gene: TRBJ1-4
clone size: .
D gene: .

CDR3 protein: CASSPRGQLDTEAFF
CDR3 DNA: TGTGCCAGCTCTCCCAGGGGGCAATTGGACACTGAAGCTTTCTTT
V gene: TRBV18
CDR3 length: 15
J gene: TRBJ1-1
clone size: .
D gene: TRBD1

CDR3 protein: CVSSLLWGQGDYTGNSPLHF
CDR3 DNA: TGTGTCAGTAGTTTACTCTGGGGACAGGGCGACTATACGGGTAATTCACCCCTCCACTTT
V gene: TRBV19
CDR3 length: 20
J gene: TRBJ1-6
clone size: .
D gene: TRBD1

CDR3 protein: CAQGTGAYEQYF
CDR3 DNA: TGTGCCCAGGGGACAGGGGCCTACGAGCAGTACTTC
V gene: TRBV19
CDR3 length: 12
J gene: TRBJ2-7
clone size: once
D gene: TRBD1

CDR3 protein: CAWSGQDSYGYTF
CDR3 DNA: TGTGCCTGGAGTGGACAGGACTCCTATGGCTACACCTTC
V gene: TRBV30
CDR3 length: 13
J gene: TRBJ1-2
clone size: few
D gene: .

CDR3 protein: CASSAGASGGNEQFF
CDR3 DNA: TGTGCCAGCAGCGCCGGGGCTAGCGGGGGGAATGAGCAGTTCTTC
V gene: TRBV5-6
CDR3 length: 15
J gene: TRBJ2-1
clone size: few
D gene: TRBD2

CDR3 protein: CATSAARDYGYTF
CDR3 DNA: TGTGCCACCAGCGCCGCTCGGGACTATGGCTACACCTTC
V gene: TRBV15
CDR3 length: 13
J gene: TRBJ1-2
clone size: .
D gene: .

CDR3 protein: CSVSGTGGTEAFF
CDR3 DNA: TGCAGCGTGTCCGGGACAGGGGGCACTGAAGCTTTCTTT
V gene: TRBV29-1
CDR3 length: 13
J gene: TRBJ1-1
clone size: once
D gene: TRBD1

CDR3 protein: CASSFTLRGWNEQFF
CDR3 DNA: TGTGCCAGCAGCTTTACCTTGCGGGGGTGGAATGAGCAGTTCTTC
V gene: TRBV11-2
CDR3 length: 15
J gene: TRBJ2-1
clone size: .
D gene: TRBD2

CDR3 protein: CASSFQGSREKLFF
CDR3 DNA: TGTGCCAGCAGCTTCCAGGGGTCAAGGGAAAAACTGTTTTTT
V gene: TRBV5-4
CDR3 length: 14
J gene: TRBJ1-4
clone size: .
D gene: .

CDR3 protein: CASSPEGKGNQPQHF
CDR3 DNA: TGCGCCAGCAGCCCGGAGGGAAAAGGCAATCAGCCCCAGCATTTT
V gene: TRBV5-1
CDR3 length: 15
J gene: TRBJ1-5
clone size: once
D gene: .

CDR3 protein: CASSRGQWGYTF
CDR3 DNA: TGTGCCAGCAGTAGGGGCCAGTGGGGCTACACCTTC
V gene: TRBV28
CDR3 length: 12
J gene: TRBJ1-2
clone size: .
D gene: .

CDR3 protein: CASSWLRGSTYEQYF
CDR3 DNA: TGTGCCAGCAGTTGGCTCAGGGGGAGCACCTACGAGCAGTACTTC
V gene: TRBV28
CDR3 length: 15
J gene: TRBJ2-7
clone size: .
D gene: TRBD1

CDR3 protein: CASSSGGGSYNEQFF
CDR3 DNA: TGTGCCAGCAGCTCCGGGGGGGGCTCCTACAATGAGCAGTTCTTC
V gene: TRBV7-3
CDR3 length: 15
J gene: TRBJ2-1
clone size: .
D gene: TRBD2

CDR3 protein: CASSLDFRRRGYTF
CDR3 DNA: TGTGCCAGCAGCTTAGATTTCCGGAGGCGTGGCTACACCTTC
V gene: TRBV7-2
CDR3 length: 14
J gene: TRBJ1-2
clone size: .
D gene: .